This T cell receptor beta chain derives from a study of metastatic and nonmetastatic thyroid tumors. Per the authors' pipeline: To classify distant metastasis in papillary thyroid cancer, a model was built from CDR3 differences across clinicopathological groups. TCRdb re-called the PCR reads through MiXCR. The V and J calls here are based on TCRdb, not the publication. Here the sample spans under 5,000 clones, roughly 32% being singletons. All patients were untreated before thyroid surgery. Germline lookup yields CDR1 SNHLY and CDR2 FYNNEI. V trimming: 7 bases; J trimming: 0 bases; junction bases outside the gene matches: 6. The CDR3 has 15 amino acids. Whole-study results and caveats: It was reported that TCR beta diversity was significantly higher in malignant thyroid tumors than benign nodules, in blood and tumor.

This clone is classed as medium-sized. Antigen unknown. This clonotype was obtained from a female donor with papillary thyroid cancer or a benign thyroid nodule (not recorded which). Some clones in this sample may be carry-over from other donors' samples. The sample taken for sequencing was adjacent normal tissue. The chain combines TRBV2 with TRBJ2-3, with 8 nucleotides matching TRBD2. The CDR3 reads CASISSSGSTDTQYF. In DNA, the CDR3 is TGTGCCAGCATCAGTTCTAGCGGGAGCACAGATACGCAGTATTTT.